The following is a T cell receptor beta chain sequence with its context. Its recognized antigen is unknown. No quality values exist for individual bases; no much larger clone is one base distant. This specimen comes from a study of cytomegalovirus exposure and HLA in healthy donors (dated by TCRdb to about 2017). About the investigation overall: According to a later analysis, one platform produced both the 110 or so validation repertoires and the approximately 670 repertoires of the first cohort. To predict cytomegalovirus infection status, the study combined high-throughput TCR immunosequencing, statistical association of individual TCRs with disease status, and machine learning. The aim of the study was to test whether cataloging public T cell receptors could identify signatures of past pathogen exposure. A separate validation cohort of 100 to 150 different subjects was used in addition to the approximately 700-subject first cohort. Broad study findings and their caveats: A later analysis found that TCRs clustered in the first cohort also tended to co-occur in the 120 validation repertoires, with approximately 95% of cluster scores above 0. In vitro tests confirmed that a few of the cytomegalovirus-associated TCR beta chains recognize cytomegalovirus antigens. It was suggested by the authors that the approach could potentially be generalized to other disease states and immunological phenotypes. All 120 or so repertoires were used to score co-occurrence in the validation cohort in a later analysis, because that analysis had no HLA typing for the cohort. Most TCR sequences were seen in very few donors, while some public TCRs were found in many individuals. Cytomegalovirus status was reported to be diagnosed by the classifier with high specificity and sensitivity in both the original and validation cohorts. In the study, 150 to 200 TCR beta chains were listed as associated with cytomegalovirus.

CDR1 and CDR2 are drawn from the germline V gene: SGHDT, YYEEEE. V loses 4 bases of germline sequence and J loses 0 bases, and the interval between the two ends is 10 bases. The CDR3 runs 15 residues from the cysteine to the phenylalanine. Only the CDR3 region is kept as DNA, spanning 45 bases read in frame from base 1. Separate from the approximately 670-subject first cohort, the validation cohort of about 110 subjects was the group to which the donors belonged. Preparation of the library involved the immunoSEQ multiplex PCR assay. As for how the authors treated the data: To diagnose cytomegalovirus status from the catalog of TCR beta chain sequences, a statistical classification framework was built. Imported from immuneACCESS, the table was reduced by TCRdb to in-frame sequences with V and J called. These copies leave out some clones; in studies compared against another copy, an unresolved V gene accounts for under half, and the cause of the remainder is not known. V and J calls and clone size follow that table, whereas D and trimming were derived from the DNA. The sample records some 240,000 clones, roughly 85% of which are singletons. Roughly 5.7% of the sample belongs to the ten largest clones.

This clonotype was obtained from a woman aged 18-30 years in good health and CMV-seronegative. Rearrangement joined TRBV5-6 to TRBJ2-2, with a tentative D gene TRBD1 over 5 matching bases. Sequencing input: PBMCs. At the DNA level, the sequence is TGTGCCAGCAGCAGGACAATCTCGAACACCGGGGAGCTGTTTTTT. Translation gives CASSRTISNTGELFF.